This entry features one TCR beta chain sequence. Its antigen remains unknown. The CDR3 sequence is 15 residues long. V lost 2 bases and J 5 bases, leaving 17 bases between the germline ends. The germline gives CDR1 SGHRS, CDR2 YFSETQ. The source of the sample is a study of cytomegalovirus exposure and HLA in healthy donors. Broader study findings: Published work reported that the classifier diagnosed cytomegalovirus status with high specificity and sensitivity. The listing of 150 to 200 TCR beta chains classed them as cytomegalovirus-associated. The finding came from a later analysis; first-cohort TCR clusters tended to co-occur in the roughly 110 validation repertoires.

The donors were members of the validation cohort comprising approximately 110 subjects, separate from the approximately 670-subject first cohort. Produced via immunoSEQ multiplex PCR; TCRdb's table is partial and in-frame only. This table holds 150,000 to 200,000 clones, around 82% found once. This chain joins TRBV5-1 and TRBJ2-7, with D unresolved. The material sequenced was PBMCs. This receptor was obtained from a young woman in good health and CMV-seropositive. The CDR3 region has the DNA TGCGCCAGCAGCTTCTCAACATTTCAGGCCCACGAGCAGTACTTC. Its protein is CASSFSTFQAHEQYF.